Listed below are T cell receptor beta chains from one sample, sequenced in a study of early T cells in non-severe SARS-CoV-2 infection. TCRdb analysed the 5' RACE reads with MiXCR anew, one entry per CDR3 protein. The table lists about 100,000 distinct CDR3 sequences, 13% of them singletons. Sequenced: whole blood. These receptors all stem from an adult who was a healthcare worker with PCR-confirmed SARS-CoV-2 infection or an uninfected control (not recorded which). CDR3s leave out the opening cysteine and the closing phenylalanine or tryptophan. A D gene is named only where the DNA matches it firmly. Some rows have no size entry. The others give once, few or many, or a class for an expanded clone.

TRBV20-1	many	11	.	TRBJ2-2	SARVPRAGELF
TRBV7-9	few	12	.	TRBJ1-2	ASTSPAGGDGYT
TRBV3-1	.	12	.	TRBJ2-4	ASSPEGAKNIQY
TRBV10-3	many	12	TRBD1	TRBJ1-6	AIRGTGDNSPLH
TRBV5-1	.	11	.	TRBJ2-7	ASTVGGVYEQY
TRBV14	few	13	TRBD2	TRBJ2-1	ASSQAGLSNNEQF
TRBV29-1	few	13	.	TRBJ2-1	SVEAARSSYNEQF
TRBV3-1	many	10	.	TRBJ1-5	ASSQGSQPQH
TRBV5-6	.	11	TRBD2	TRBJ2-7	ASSHLGRDGKY
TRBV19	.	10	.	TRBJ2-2	ASSRGQGELF
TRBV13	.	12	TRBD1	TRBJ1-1	ASSLTGEGTEAF
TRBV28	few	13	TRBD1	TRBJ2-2	ASLHRGPNTGELF
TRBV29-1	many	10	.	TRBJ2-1	SVDVKRGEQF
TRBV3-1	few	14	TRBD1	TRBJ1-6	ASSPQPGQLYSPLH
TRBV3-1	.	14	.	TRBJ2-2	ASSPSAGGITGELF
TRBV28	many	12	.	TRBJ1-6	ASMGFTYNSPLH
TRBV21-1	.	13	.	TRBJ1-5	ASSKASDQDEPQH
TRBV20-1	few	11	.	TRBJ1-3	SARLQGRNTIY
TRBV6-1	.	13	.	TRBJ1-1	ASSGYRHSNTEAF
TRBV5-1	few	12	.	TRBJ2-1	ASTAGTPPGEQF
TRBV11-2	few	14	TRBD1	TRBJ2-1	ASSRVTHPQGDEQF
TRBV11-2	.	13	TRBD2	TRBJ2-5	ASSLGPSGGKTQY
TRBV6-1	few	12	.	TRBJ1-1	ASNREVSYTEAF
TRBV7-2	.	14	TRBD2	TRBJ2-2	ASTSSGSARTGELF